A single sample is the source of the 24 T cell receptor beta chains below, sequenced in a study of OX40 agonist ivuxolimab in advanced cancers. Assay: immunoSEQ multiplex PCR; the TCRdb copy retains only in-frame clones and omits some. The sample lists 40,000 to 55,000 clones; roughly 84% were seen once. The source material was CD4+ or CD8+ T cells sorted from blood, sampled in a trial of the OX40 agonist ivuxolimab. Source of these receptors: an adult with an advanced solid tumor such as melanoma, head and neck, liver or kidney cancer.

The J gene is TRBJ2-3, the V gene TRBV5-1; 15 bases line up with TRBD2. The V segment lost 4 bases and the J segment 3 bases; nucleotides outside the gene matches: 6. Germline CDR1 reads SGHRS; CDR2 reads YFSETQ. This CDR3 has 17 amino acids. The CDR3 nucleotides read TGCGCCAGCAGCACCAGGACTAGCGGGGGGGCAACAGATACGCAGTATTTT. Residues: CASSTRTSGGATDTQYF.

The V and J genes are TRBV28 and TRBJ1-2, with 8 bases aligning to TRBD1. Germline V gives CDR1 MDHEN, CDR2 SYDVKM. The junction had 5 bases not matched to a gene; V was cut back by 2 bases and J by 6 bases. The CDR3 length is 14 residues. In DNA, the CDR3 is TGTGCCAGCAGTTTACAGGGGGCATTACATGGCTACACCTTC. Its translation: CASSLQGALHGYTF.

The genes are TRBV29-1 and TRBJ1-3, with D maybe TRBD1 (6 bases). Germline V gene sequence: CDR1 SQVTM, CDR2 ANQGSEA. The CDR3 is 16 amino acids. The ends were cut back, 6 bases at V and 0 bases at J, with 18 bases in the middle. CDR3 protein: CSVGSTGTSSGNTIYF. The CDR3 bases are TGCAGCGTAGGCTCGACAGGAACAAGCTCTGGAAACACCATATATTTT. The full variable domain, its missing parts supplied by reference TRBV29-1 and TRBJ1-3, is SAVISQKPSRDICQRGTSLTIQCQVDSQVTMMFWYRQQPGQSLTLIATANQGSEATYESGFVIDKFPISRPNLTFSTLTVSNMSPEDSSIYLCSVGSTGTSSGNTIYFGEGSWLTVV.

The V call is TRBV7-3, the J call TRBJ2-1, with D possibly being TRBD1 or TRBD2 (5 bases each). Germline loops: CDR1 SGHTA, CDR2 FQGTGA. V lost 3 bases and J lost 1, with 10 bases in between. The CDR3 length is 15 residues. The CDR3, as DNA: TGTGCCAGCAGCTTGCTGGGGACGTCCTACAATGAGCAGTTCTTC. This sequence encodes CASSLLGTSYNEQFF.

The chain joins TRBV5-1 to TRBJ2-3; 7 bases map to TRBD1. In germline, CDR1 is SGHRS, CDR2 YFSETQ. The CDR3 totals 13 residues. Trimming took 7 bases from V and 2 from J; bases not matched to a gene: 4. This CDR3 reads CASRDSVTDTQYF. The CDR3 coding sequence is TGCGCCAGCCGGGACAGCGTCACAGATACGCAGTATTTT.

CDR3 coding DNA: TGTGCCAGCAGCGTTCACGGGGGATCAGGGGCAACTAATGAAAAACTGTTTTTT. Encoded protein: CASSVHGGSGATNEKLFF. This chain links TRBV9 with TRBJ1-4; TRBD1 is a possible D gene (6 bases). This CDR3 comprises 18 residues. The germline V gene encodes CDR1 SGDLS and CDR2 YYNGEE. The ends were cut back, 2 bases at V and 0 bases at J, with 17 bases in the middle.

J is TRBJ2-1 and V is TRBV29-1; tentative D call: TRBD2 (6 bases). The CDR3 has 15 residues. Germline CDR1 SQVTM, CDR2 ANQGSEA. As DNA, the CDR3 is TGCAGTTGTAGGACGGGAGAAGGATCCTACAATGAGCAGTTCTTC. This encodes CSCRTGEGSYNEQFF.

CDR3 amino acids: CASSSTILAGGPDIQYF. CDR3 bases: TGTGCCAGCAGCTCCACGATCCTAGCGGGAGGGCCGGACATTCAGTACTTC. The chain has TRBV7-9 and TRBJ2-4; 12 nucleotides line up with TRBD2. CDR1 and CDR2 from the germline V gene are SEHNR and FQNEAQ (reference sequence). The CDR3 consists of 17 residues. V lost 4 bases and J lost 8; bases outside the gene matches: 12.

The rearrangement uses TRBV4-1 and TRBJ1-1; D is ambiguous. V lost 0 bases to trimming and J lost 11 bases, with 10 bases between them. The CDR3 contains 12 residues. Germline loops: CDR1 MGHRA, CDR2 YSYEKL. CDR3 sequence: CASSQDAGRAFF. CDR3 DNA sequence: TGCGCCAGCAGCCAAGATGCCGGTCGGGCTTTCTTT.

This clone appeared a single time. The rearrangement links TRBV18 to TRBJ2-7; 14 nucleotides agree with TRBD2. V gave up 2 bases and J gave up 7 bases; unmatched junction bases: 10. The germline CDR1 and CDR2 sequences are KGHSH and LQKENI. The CDR3 runs 17 residues. Here the CDR3 reads CASSPKVGLAGVGEQYF. For the CDR3, the DNA is TGTGCCAGCTCACCAAAGGTGGGACTAGCGGGAGTCGGGGAGCAGTACTTC.

V usage is TRBV5-1 and J usage is TRBJ1-5, with D possibly being TRBD1 (5 bases). Trimming took 3 bases from V and 4 from J, leaving 14 bases between them. From germline, CDR1 is SGHRS and CDR2 YFSETQ. This CDR3 comprises 15 residues. The CDR3 loop is CASSWDGDPNQPQHF. The CDR3 DNA sequence: TGCGCCAGCAGCTGGGACGGAGACCCAAATCAGCCCCAGCATTTT.

The chain couples TRBV5-4 to TRBJ2-7; D call uncertain. Per the germline V gene, CDR1 is SGHNT and CDR2 is YYREEE (reference sequence). The CDR3 is made up of 14 amino acids. The V end was cut by 4 bases, the J end by 1 base, with 12 bases between. CDR3 in amino acids: CASSLGSTSYEQYF. In nucleotides, the CDR3 is TGTGCCAGCAGCCTGGGAAGCACATCCTACGAGCAGTACTTC. Drawing the rest from reference TRBV5-4 and TRBJ2-7, the complete variable domain is ETGVTQSPTHLIKTRGQQVTLRCSSQSGHNTVSWYQQALGQGPQFIFQYYREEENGRGNFPPRFSGLQFPNYSSELNVNALELDDSALYLCASSLGSTSYEQYFGPGTRLTVT.

In its sample, this clone was seen a few times. This sequence joins TRBV6-5 and TRBJ2-1; D remains ambiguous. Germline CDR1 and CDR2: MNHEY and SVGAGI. The CDR3 has 15 residues. Trimming removed 0 bases at V and 2 bases at J, with 8 bases between. The CDR3, as DNA: TGTGCCAGCAGTTACTCTCATGATACCTACAATGAGCAGTTCTTC. Its translation is CASSYSHDTYNEQFF.

The chain carries TRBV27 and TRBJ2-7, with 7 bases fitting TRBD1. The CDR3 is made up of 12 amino acids. Germline CDR1 is MNHEY and CDR2 is SMNVEV (reference sequence). V trimming: 6 bases; J trimming: 3 bases; junction bases outside the gene matches: 2. Here the CDR3 reads CASRGQFYEQYF. CDR3 DNA: TGTGCCAGCAGGGGACAGTTCTACGAGCAGTACTTC.

With respect to this clone: Other DNA variants within this sample encode the same CDR3. The rearrangement links TRBV19 to TRBJ1-5; 12 bases line up with TRBD1. This CDR3 spans 17 amino acids. Germline V gene data show CDR1 as LNHDA and CDR2 as SQIVND (reference sequence). With 6 bases clipped from V and 0 bases from J, the junction kept 6 bases outside the gene matches. The CDR3 sequence is CASRPGQGAYSNQPQHF. The CDR3, as DNA: TGTGCCAGTAGGCCGGGACAGGGGGCCTATAGCAATCAGCCCCAGCATTTT.

CDR3 amino acids: CASDLTGQGLYGYTF. Written as DNA, the CDR3 is TGTGCCAGCGACCTTACTGGACAGGGCCTCTATGGCTACACCTTC. This chain joins TRBV9 and TRBJ1-2, with 8 nucleotides matching TRBD1. The germline CDR1 and CDR2 sequences are SGDLS and YYNGEE. This CDR3 comprises 15 residues. Germline trimming cut 7 bases from V and 4 bases from J; bases unmatched to any gene: 12.

The chain links TRBV4-2 to TRBJ2-7; D possibly corresponds to TRBD2 (5 bases). CDR3 size: 12 residues. Trimming stripped 0 bases from V and 5 bases from J, with 5 bases between. The germline V gene encodes CDR1 LGHNA and CDR2 YNFKEQ. CDR3 region: CASSQEGDEQYF. The CDR3, as DNA: TGTGCCAGCAGCCAAGAGGGAGACGAGCAGTACTTC.

This chain links TRBV7-8 with TRBJ2-7, with TRBD1 matching over 8 bases. The CDR3 runs to 17 residues. Germline trimming cut 2 bases from V and 2 bases from J; bases unmatched to any gene: 11. Germline CDR1 reads SGHVS; CDR2 reads FQNEAQ. For the CDR3, the DNA is TGTGCCAGCAGCTTACCGACAGGGGTGACTTTTACCTACGAGCAGTACTTC. This translates into CASSLPTGVTFTYEQYF.

This clone was found once. The chain couples TRBV28 to TRBJ2-7; D perhaps matches TRBD1 (5 bases). CDR1 is MDHEN, CDR2 SYDVKM, per germline. CDR3 length: 14 amino acids. The V end lost 4 bases, the J end lost 4 bases, and 14 bases lay between the germline ends. The DNA of the CDR3 is TGTGCCAGCAGTTCCCCCACGCAGGGATACGAGCAGTACTTC. This translates into CASSSPTQGYEQYF.

This sequence joins TRBV19 and TRBJ1-1, with 7 bases fitting TRBD1. V lost 6 bases to trimming and J lost 3 bases; unmatched junction nucleotides: 1. CDR1 is LNHDA and CDR2 is SQIVND in the germline V gene (reference sequence). The CDR3 extends over 12 amino acids. CDR3 in DNA: TGTGCCAGTAGCACAGGGGACACTGAAGCTTTCTTT. Protein: CASSTGDTEAFF.

This chain uses TRBV7-9 with TRBJ2-5; D possibly corresponds to TRBD1 (6 bases). Germline-derived CDR1 and CDR2 are SEHNR and FQNEAQ (reference sequence). Trimming pared 5 bases from V and 2 bases from J, leaving 12 bases between. The CDR3 contains 14 residues. The CDR3 nucleotides are TGTGCCAGCAGCGAACAGGGTGAGCAAGAGACCCAGTACTTC. This codes for CASSEQGEQETQYF.

In this sample, this clone turned up a few times. The gene calls are TRBV19 and TRBJ1-1; D is possibly TRBD1 (6 bases). This CDR3 comprises 14 residues. Germline lookup yields CDR1 LNHDA and CDR2 SQIVND (reference sequence). Trimming pared 5 bases from V and 1 base from J, leaving 11 bases between. The CDR3 region is CASSSAGANTEAFF. Here the CDR3 DNA reads TGTGCCAGTAGTTCGGCAGGGGCGAACACTGAAGCTTTCTTT.

The CDR3 here is CASSPVLGDYGYTF. The CDR3 region has the DNA TGTGCCAGCAGCCCGGTTCTGGGAGACTATGGCTACACCTTC. The chain recombines TRBV7-9 with TRBJ1-2; D unresolved. The V gene's germline CDR1 is SEHNR and CDR2 FQNEAQ (reference sequence). V lost 5 bases to trimming and J lost 3 bases, with 13 bases between them. The CDR3 totals 14 residues.

This chain links TRBV29-1 with TRBJ2-2; no clear D. V was clipped by 5 bases and J by 0 bases, with 7 bases between them. Germline V gene data show CDR1 as SQVTM and CDR2 as ANQGSEA. The CDR3 runs 13 residues. CDR3 bases: TGCAGCGTTAAGTCACCGAACACCGGGGAGCTGTTTTTT. It encodes CSVKSPNTGELFF.